This TCR beta chain was observed in a study of control samples from healthy donors and cancer patients. Sequencing was performed with immunoSEQ multiplex PCR; in TCRdb, only in-frame clones are kept and a portion is missing. Among 170,000 or so clones, 85% to 95% were seen once, and the ten largest hold roughly 1.6%. The CDR3 is made up of 19 amino acids. The clonotype comes from a man aged 18 to 35 in good health. The sequencing sample was made of blood. V and J are TRBV21-1 and TRBJ2-3; the table's D call, TRBD1, has no DNA check behind it. TRBV21-1 is a documented pseudogene. CDR3 in amino acids: CASSKGRLAGMVGTDTQYF. DNA for the CDR3: TGTGCCAGCAGCAAAGGAAGGCTGGCAGGGATGGTAGGCACAGATACGCAGTATTTT.